This TCR beta chain is from a study of control samples from healthy donors and cancer patients. Trimming stripped 3 bases from V and 11 bases from J, with 10 bases between. The CDR3 consists of 11 residues. Clones were sequenced by immunoSEQ multiplex PCR, and TCRdb holds only the in-frame ones, with some missing. This sample has roughly 95,000 clones, with around nine tenths found just once. The V and J genes are TRBV12-3 or TRBV12-4 and TRBJ1-1; D perhaps matches TRBD1 (5 bases). The sequenced sample was blood. The receptor was isolated from a human donor in good health. The donor label of this sample is uncertain. CDR3 in DNA: TGTGCCAGCAGTTTGGAGGGGCGGGCTTTCTTT. Translating gives CASSLEGRAFF.